The rows below give T cell receptor beta chains drawn from one sample of a study of blood T cell repertoires in COVID-19. Sequencing was performed with immunoSEQ multiplex PCR; in TCRdb, only in-frame clones are kept and a portion is missing. Of about 55,000 clones listed, 80% to 95% are singletons. The specimen sequenced was peripheral blood. These receptors all come from a human donor with active COVID-19. The donor label of this sample is uncertain. CDR3s include the opening cysteine and the closing phenylalanine or tryptophan. D genes are given only for firm matches. Expanded clones are given a class, and other clones once, few, many or no size at all.

j_call: TRBJ2-4
d_call: TRBD2
clone_size: once
v_call: TRBV10-3
cdr3_aa: CAISLGGGEDIQYF
cdr3_nt: TGTGCCATCAGTCTAGGCGGGGGGGAGGACATTCAGTACTTC

j_call: TRBJ2-5
d_call: TRBD2
clone_size: -
v_call: TRBV12-3/TRBV12-4
cdr3_aa: CASRPGGPETQYF
cdr3_nt: TGTGCCAGCAGGCCGGGGGGGCCTGAGACCCAGTACTTC

j_call: TRBJ2-7
d_call: -
clone_size: -
v_call: TRBV10-1
cdr3_aa: CASRGDKKYEQYF
cdr3_nt: TGCGCCAGCAGAGGGGACAAGAAGTACGAGCAGTACTTC

j_call: TRBJ2-1
d_call: -
clone_size: -
v_call: TRBV24-1
cdr3_aa: CATSGGRGSYNEQFF
cdr3_nt: TGTGCCACCAGTGGTGGACGGGGATCCTACAATGAGCAGTTCTTC

j_call: TRBJ2-5
d_call: TRBD1
clone_size: -
v_call: TRBV2
cdr3_aa: CASRGPGQGTDIQYF
cdr3_nt: TGTGCCAGCAGGGGACCTGGACAGGGAACTGATATTCAGTACTTC

j_call: TRBJ2-6
d_call: -
clone_size: -
v_call: TRBV5-1
cdr3_aa: CASSHGTTGANVLTF
cdr3_nt: TGCGCCAGCAGCCACGGGACAACAGGGGCCAACGTCCTGACTTTC

j_call: TRBJ1-1
d_call: -
clone_size: -
v_call: TRBV3-1/TRBV3-2
cdr3_aa: CASSQDLPGTEAFF
cdr3_nt: TGTGCCAGCAGCCAAGATCTCCCCGGCACTGAAGCTTTCTTT

j_call: TRBJ2-3
d_call: -
clone_size: -
v_call: TRBV7-3
cdr3_aa: CASSLTLADTQYF
cdr3_nt: TGTGCCAGCAGCTTAACCTTAGCAGATACGCAGTATTTT

j_call: TRBJ1-1
d_call: -
clone_size: -
v_call: TRBV18
cdr3_aa: CASSPRAGDTEAFF
cdr3_nt: TGTGCCAGCTCACCACGAGCAGGGGACACTGAAGCTTTCTTT

j_call: TRBJ1-1
d_call: -
clone_size: -
v_call: TRBV5-1
cdr3_aa: CASSNSDTEAFF
cdr3_nt: TGCGCCAGCAGCAACTCCGACACTGAAGCTTTCTTT

j_call: TRBJ1-3
d_call: TRBD1
clone_size: once
v_call: TRBV7-9
cdr3_aa: CASSFAGGRLISGNTIYF
cdr3_nt: TGTGCCAGCAGCTTCGCAGGGGGCAGATTGATCTCTGGAAACACCATATATTTT

j_call: TRBJ2-1
d_call: -
clone_size: -
v_call: TRBV18
cdr3_aa: CASSPPTVYNEQFF
cdr3_nt: TGTGCCAGCTCACCACCGACAGTATACAATGAGCAGTTCTTC

j_call: TRBJ1-2
d_call: TRBD1
clone_size: -
v_call: TRBV7-9
cdr3_aa: CASTQLTGGDNYGYTF
cdr3_nt: TGTGCCAGCACCCAATTGACAGGGGGAGATAACTATGGCTACACCTTC

j_call: TRBJ2-7
d_call: TRBD2
clone_size: -
v_call: TRBV14
cdr3_aa: CASSQEGTSGYEQYF
cdr3_nt: TGTGCCAGCAGCCAAGAGGGGACTAGCGGATACGAGCAGTACTTC

j_call: TRBJ2-1
d_call: -
clone_size: -
v_call: TRBV7-3
cdr3_aa: CASSQNRQGNEQFF
cdr3_nt: TGTGCCAGCAGCCAAAACCGACAAGGCAATGAGCAGTTCTTC

j_call: TRBJ2-1
d_call: TRBD2
clone_size: -
v_call: TRBV27
cdr3_aa: CASSRLAGGPYNEQFF
cdr3_nt: TGTGCCAGCAGCAGACTAGCGGGGGGGCCCTACAATGAGCAGTTCTTC

j_call: TRBJ2-7
d_call: -
clone_size: -
v_call: TRBV2
cdr3_aa: CASSRLGEQYF
cdr3_nt: TGTGCCAGCAGCCGACTAGGCGAGCAGTACTTC

j_call: TRBJ2-1
d_call: -
clone_size: -
v_call: TRBV29-1
cdr3_aa: CSAPSGSVSYNEQFF
cdr3_nt: TGCAGCGCCCCCTCGGGGTCAGTCTCCTACAATGAGCAGTTCTTC

j_call: TRBJ1-4
d_call: -
clone_size: -
v_call: TRBV18
cdr3_aa: CASSPGLRGATNEKLFF
cdr3_nt: TGTGCCAGCTCACCGGGACTCCGGGGGGCAACTAATGAAAAACTGTTTTTT

j_call: TRBJ2-1
d_call: -
clone_size: -
v_call: TRBV10-3
cdr3_aa: CAILLDSSNEQFF
cdr3_nt: TGTGCCATCCTTCTTGACAGCTCCAATGAGCAGTTCTTC

j_call: TRBJ2-1
d_call: -
clone_size: -
v_call: TRBV24-1
cdr3_aa: CATSDPGGSGDYNEQFF
cdr3_nt: TGTGCCACCAGTGACCCGGGTGGGAGCGGCGATTACAATGAGCAGTTCTTC

j_call: TRBJ2-1
d_call: TRBD1
clone_size: -
v_call: TRBV5-1
cdr3_aa: CASSLRQGAGNEQFF
cdr3_nt: TGCGCCAGCAGCCTGCGACAGGGGGCGGGAAATGAGCAGTTCTTC

j_call: TRBJ2-7
d_call: -
clone_size: -
v_call: TRBV6-1
cdr3_aa: CASSEAWGGHYEQYF
cdr3_nt: TGTGCCAGCAGTGAAGCATGGGGAGGCCACTACGAGCAGTACTTC

j_call: TRBJ2-7
d_call: -
clone_size: -
v_call: TRBV2
cdr3_aa: CATPGTGSYEQYF
cdr3_nt: TGTGCTACGCCGGGAACGGGCTCCTACGAGCAGTACTTC

j_call: TRBJ2-7
d_call: -
clone_size: -
v_call: TRBV11-2
cdr3_aa: CASSLRTFTYEQYF
cdr3_nt: TGTGCCAGCAGCTTACGGACTTTTACCTACGAGCAGTACTTC

j_call: TRBJ1-1
d_call: -
clone_size: few
v_call: TRBV7-3
cdr3_aa: CASSLQGATEAFF
cdr3_nt: TGTGCCAGCAGTCTACAGGGAGCCACTGAAGCTTTCTTT

j_call: TRBJ2-1
d_call: -
clone_size: -
v_call: TRBV11-1
cdr3_aa: CASSSPYNEQFF
cdr3_nt: TGTGCCAGCAGCTCCCCATACAATGAGCAGTTCTTC

j_call: TRBJ2-1
d_call: TRBD2
clone_size: -
v_call: TRBV7-3
cdr3_aa: CASSQLAGATVEQFF
cdr3_nt: TGTGCCAGCAGCCAACTAGCGGGGGCTACAGTTGAGCAGTTCTTC

j_call: TRBJ2-5
d_call: TRBD1
clone_size: -
v_call: TRBV18
cdr3_aa: CASRGTGGSETQYF
cdr3_nt: TGTGCCAGTCGTGGGACAGGGGGCTCAGAGACCCAGTACTTC

j_call: TRBJ1-3
d_call: -
clone_size: few
v_call: TRBV19
cdr3_aa: CASSSTRDTYSGNTIYF
cdr3_nt: TGTGCCAGTAGTTCAACAAGGGACACTTACTCTGGAAACACCATATATTTT

j_call: TRBJ2-2
d_call: TRBD2
clone_size: -
v_call: TRBV4-2
cdr3_aa: CASRFSGRTGELFF
cdr3_nt: TGTGCCAGCAGGTTTAGCGGGAGGACCGGGGAGCTGTTTTTT

j_call: TRBJ1-2
d_call: -
clone_size: -
v_call: TRBV28
cdr3_aa: CASSFQARVNYGYTF
cdr3_nt: TGTGCCAGCAGTTTCCAAGCCAGGGTTAACTATGGCTACACCTTC

j_call: TRBJ1-2
d_call: -
clone_size: -
v_call: TRBV5-4
cdr3_aa: CASSLGQEEPYGYTF
cdr3_nt: TGTGCCAGCAGCTTGGGACAGGAAGAACCCTATGGCTACACCTTC

j_call: TRBJ1-3
d_call: -
clone_size: -
v_call: TRBV5-1
cdr3_aa: CASSLSSSGNTIYF
cdr3_nt: TGCGCCAGCAGCTTGAGTAGCTCTGGAAACACCATATATTTT

j_call: TRBJ2-2
d_call: TRBD1
clone_size: -
v_call: TRBV5-6
cdr3_aa: CASSRYGQGYTGELFF
cdr3_nt: TGTGCCAGCAGCCGATACGGACAGGGGTACACCGGGGAGCTGTTTTTT

j_call: TRBJ2-5
d_call: TRBD2
clone_size: -
v_call: TRBV7-2
cdr3_aa: CASSAGLAGGPRETQYF
cdr3_nt: TGTGCCAGCAGCGCCGGACTAGCGGGGGGGCCTAGAGAGACCCAGTACTTC

j_call: TRBJ2-2
d_call: -
clone_size: -
v_call: TRBV6-4
cdr3_aa: CASSDHGDKAGELFF
cdr3_nt: TGTGCCAGCAGTGACCACGGGGATAAGGCCGGGGAGCTGTTTTTT

j_call: TRBJ1-1
d_call: TRBD1
clone_size: -
v_call: TRBV15
cdr3_aa: CATTSTGTGFTEAFF
cdr3_nt: TGTGCCACCACCTCGACCGGGACAGGGTTCACTGAAGCTTTCTTT

j_call: TRBJ2-7
d_call: TRBD1
clone_size: -
v_call: TRBV7-8
cdr3_aa: CASSPLVQGANEQYF
cdr3_nt: TGTGCCAGCAGCCCTCTTGTTCAGGGGGCGAACGAGCAGTACTTC

j_call: TRBJ2-1
d_call: -
clone_size: few
v_call: TRBV6-4
cdr3_aa: CASSQGQGGDEQFF
cdr3_nt: TGTGCCAGCAGTCAAGGGCAGGGTGGCGATGAGCAGTTCTTC

j_call: TRBJ1-2
d_call: TRBD1
clone_size: -
v_call: TRBV7-2
cdr3_aa: CASSVPTGVGHGYTF
cdr3_nt: TGTGCCAGCAGCGTACCCACAGGGGTGGGGCATGGCTACACCTTC

j_call: TRBJ2-7
d_call: -
clone_size: -
v_call: TRBV30
cdr3_aa: CAWGGVPGSEQYF
cdr3_nt: TGTGCCTGGGGTGGGGTCCCGGGGTCCGAGCAGTACTTC

j_call: TRBJ1-3
d_call: -
clone_size: -
v_call: TRBV19
cdr3_aa: CASAGMGGAGNTIYF
cdr3_nt: TGTGCCAGTGCCGGAATGGGAGGGGCGGGAAACACCATATATTTT

j_call: TRBJ2-4
d_call: TRBD2
clone_size: -
v_call: TRBV28
cdr3_aa: CASSYRLKSGNRSLYF
cdr3_nt: TGTGCCAGCAGTTACCGACTAAAAAGCGGGAACCGCAGTCTGTACTTC

j_call: TRBJ1-1
d_call: TRBD1
clone_size: -
v_call: TRBV19
cdr3_aa: CASSMGTGGNTEAFF
cdr3_nt: TGTGCCAGTAGTATGGGGACAGGGGGGAACACTGAAGCTTTCTTT

j_call: TRBJ2-7
d_call: TRBD1
clone_size: -
v_call: TRBV12-3/TRBV12-4
cdr3_aa: CASSTGTGSLRGF
cdr3_nt: TGTGCCAGCAGCACCGGGACAGGCTCACTTCGGGGCTTC

j_call: TRBJ2-7
d_call: -
clone_size: -
v_call: TRBV5-1
cdr3_aa: CASSPGGGSGEQYF
cdr3_nt: TGCGCCAGCAGCCCCGGTGGTGGGTCGGGCGAGCAGTACTTC

j_call: TRBJ2-1
d_call: TRBD2
clone_size: -
v_call: TRBV19
cdr3_aa: CASSIGLAYNEQFF
cdr3_nt: TGTGCCAGTAGTATCGGACTAGCTTACAATGAGCAGTTCTTC

j_call: TRBJ2-3
d_call: -
clone_size: -
v_call: TRBV20-1
cdr3_aa: CTASLADTQYF
cdr3_nt: TGCACCGCATCCCTCGCGGATACGCAGTATTTT

j_call: TRBJ1-2
d_call: -
clone_size: -
v_call: TRBV4-1
cdr3_aa: CASSQEGRIYGYTF
cdr3_nt: TGCGCCAGCAGCCAAGAGGGCAGGATCTATGGCTACACCTTC

j_call: TRBJ2-1
d_call: TRBD2
clone_size: -
v_call: TRBV18
cdr3_aa: CASSPPSGDSYNEQFF
cdr3_nt: TGTGCCAGCTCACCGCCTAGCGGGGACTCCTACAATGAGCAGTTCTTC

j_call: TRBJ2-2
d_call: TRBD1
clone_size: -
v_call: TRBV6-5
cdr3_aa: CASSKTGDTGELFF
cdr3_nt: TGTGCCAGCAGTAAGACAGGGGACACCGGGGAGCTGTTTTTT

j_call: TRBJ1-4
d_call: -
clone_size: -
v_call: TRBV19
cdr3_aa: CASSIPVRTGSNEKLFF
cdr3_nt: TGTGCCAGTAGTATTCCCGTCCGAACAGGGTCTAATGAAAAACTGTTTTTT

j_call: TRBJ2-3
d_call: -
clone_size: -
v_call: TRBV18
cdr3_aa: CASSPQGGTDTQYF
cdr3_nt: TGTGCCAGCTCACCACAGGGGGGGACAGATACGCAGTATTTT

j_call: TRBJ1-1
d_call: -
clone_size: -
v_call: TRBV5-1
cdr3_aa: CASSLTGQDTEAFF
cdr3_nt: TGCGCCAGCAGCTTGACAGGGCAGGACACTGAAGCTTTCTTT

j_call: TRBJ2-1
d_call: TRBD2
clone_size: -
v_call: TRBV4-3
cdr3_aa: CASSQGAGGRDEQFF
cdr3_nt: TGCGCCAGCAGCCAAGGGGCGGGGGGGCGTGATGAGCAGTTCTTC

j_call: TRBJ2-2
d_call: TRBD1
clone_size: -
v_call: TRBV3-1/TRBV3-2
cdr3_aa: CASSQGTGDYTGELFF
cdr3_nt: TGTGCCAGCAGCCAAGGGACAGGAGATTACACCGGGGAGCTGTTTTTT

j_call: TRBJ1-5
d_call: -
clone_size: -
v_call: TRBV15
cdr3_aa: CATSRDLDQPQHF
cdr3_nt: TGTGCCACCAGCAGAGATCTCGATCAGCCCCAGCATTTT

j_call: TRBJ2-2
d_call: -
clone_size: large
v_call: TRBV30
cdr3_aa: CAWSDGIRNTGELFF
cdr3_nt: TGTGCCTGGAGTGACGGGATTAGGAACACCGGGGAGCTGTTTTTT